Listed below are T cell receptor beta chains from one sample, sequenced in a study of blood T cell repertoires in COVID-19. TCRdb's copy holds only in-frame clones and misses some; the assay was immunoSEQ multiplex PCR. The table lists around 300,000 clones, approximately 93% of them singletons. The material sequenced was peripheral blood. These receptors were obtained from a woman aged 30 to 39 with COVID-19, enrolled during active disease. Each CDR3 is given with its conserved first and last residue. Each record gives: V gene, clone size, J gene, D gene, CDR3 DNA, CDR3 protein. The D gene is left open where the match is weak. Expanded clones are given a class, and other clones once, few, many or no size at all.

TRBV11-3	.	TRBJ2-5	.	TGTGCCAGCAGCACCTCAATACTAGAGACCCAGTACTTC	CASSTSILETQYF
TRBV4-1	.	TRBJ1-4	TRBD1	TGCGCCAGCAGCCAACACCGTTTGCGGACAGGGTCTAATGAAAAACTGTTTTTT	CASSQHRLRTGSNEKLFF
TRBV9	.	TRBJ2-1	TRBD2	TGTGCCAGCAGCGTAATGCTAGCGGGGATATCTTACAATGAGCAGTTCTTC	CASSVMLAGISYNEQFF
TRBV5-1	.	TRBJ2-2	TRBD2	TGCGCCAGCAGCTTAAGGCGGGCGGGAGGGCTGAACACCGGGGAGCTGTTTTTT	CASSLRRAGGLNTGELFF
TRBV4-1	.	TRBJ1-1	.	TGCGCCAGCAGCCCCTCTTGGGGGGGTCCTGAAGCTTTCTTT	CASSPSWGGPEAFF
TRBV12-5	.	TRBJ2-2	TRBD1	TGTGCTAGTGGTTTCCAGGGGGCCGGGGAGCTGTTTTTT	CASGFQGAGELFF
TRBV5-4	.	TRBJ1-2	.	TGTGCCAGCAGCAAACCGAGGGCAGGGGAGAATGGCTACACCTTC	CASSKPRAGENGYTF
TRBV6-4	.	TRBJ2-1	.	TGTGCCAGCAGTGAGGAGGGGGCGAACAATGAGCAGTTCTTC	CASSEEGANNEQFF
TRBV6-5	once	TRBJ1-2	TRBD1	TGTGCCAGCAGGCGGACAGGGGGAGGCTACACCTTC	CASRRTGGGYTF
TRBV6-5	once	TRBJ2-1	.	TGTGCCAGCAGCCGCGGCAATGAGCAGTTCTTC	CASSRGNEQFF
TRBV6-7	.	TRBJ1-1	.	TGTGCCCGGGAGACGGGCACTGAAGCTTTCTTT	CARETGTEAFF
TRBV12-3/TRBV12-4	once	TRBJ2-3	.	TGTGCCAGCAGTTTAGAGACAGTGGGTACGCAGTATTTT	CASSLETVGTQYF
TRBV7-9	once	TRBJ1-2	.	TGTGCCAGCAGCTTAGTAGGTCGGATTGGCGGGAATGGCTACACCTTC	CASSLVGRIGGNGYTF
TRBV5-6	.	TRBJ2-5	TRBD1	TGTGCCAGCAGCACGGACAGGAGCAGAACAGAGACCCAGTACTTC	CASSTDRSRTETQYF
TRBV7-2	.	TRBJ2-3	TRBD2	TGTGCCAGCAGCTTAGTGGCGGGAGGGCCCGTTTCGGATACGCAGTATTTT	CASSLVAGGPVSDTQYF
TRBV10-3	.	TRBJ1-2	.	TGTGCCATCAGTGAGTCCAGGGCAGCTAACTATGGCTACACCTTC	CAISESRAANYGYTF
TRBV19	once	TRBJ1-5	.	TGTGCCAGTAGTATAGGTGGAGGGGCTAGCAATCAGCCCCAGCATTTT	CASSIGGGASNQPQHF
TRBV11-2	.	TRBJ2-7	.	TGTGCCAGCAGCTTGGAGAATGGATTCTCCTACGAGCAGTACTTC	CASSLENGFSYEQYF
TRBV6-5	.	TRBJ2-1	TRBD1	TGTGCCAGCAGTAAGGGACAGCCTTACAATGAGCAGTTCTTC	CASSKGQPYNEQFF
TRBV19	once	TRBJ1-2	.	TGTGCCAGTAGTATCAAGAGGGCGGACTATGGCTACACCTTC	CASSIKRADYGYTF
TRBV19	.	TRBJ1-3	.	TGTGCCAGTAGTATCTTTGACAGGCTTGGAAACACCATATATTTT	CASSIFDRLGNTIYF
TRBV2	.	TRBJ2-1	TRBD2	TGTGCCAGCACTAACAGGGAAGGACTAGCGTTCTACAATGAGCAGTTCTTC	CASTNREGLAFYNEQFF
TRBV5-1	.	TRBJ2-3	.	TGCGCCAGCAGCTTGGAAGGGGGAGATACGCAGTATTTT	CASSLEGGDTQYF
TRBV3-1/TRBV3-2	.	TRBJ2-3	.	TGTGCCAGCAGCCAAGGCCGGGACACACACACAGATACGCAGTATTTT	CASSQGRDTHTDTQYF
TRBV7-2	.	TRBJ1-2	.	TGTGCCAGCAGCTTAATCTTCTATGGCTACACCTTC	CASSLIFYGYTF
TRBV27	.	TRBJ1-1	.	TGTGCCAGCAGTCCGACAGGATCGAACACTGAAGCTTTCTTT	CASSPTGSNTEAFF
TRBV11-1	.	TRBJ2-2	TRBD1	TGTGCCTCTGACAGGGGAGGCACCGGGGAGCTGTTTTTT	CASDRGGTGELFF
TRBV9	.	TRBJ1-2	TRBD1	TGTGCCAGCAGTGGACATGACAGGGTTTACTATGGCTACACCTTC	CASSGHDRVYYGYTF
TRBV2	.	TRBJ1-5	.	TGTGCCAGCAGCTCCGTCGGGAGGGGAGGAGAGCCCCAGCATTTT	CASSSVGRGGEPQHF
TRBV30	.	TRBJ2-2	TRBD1	TGTGCCTGGAAAAGGACAGGAGGTCACGGGGAGCTGTTTTTT	CAWKRTGGHGELFF
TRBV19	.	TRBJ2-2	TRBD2	TGTGCCAGTGGGAGGGATATCGGGAGGGCCGCCGGGGAGCTGTTTTTT	CASGRDIGRAAGELFF
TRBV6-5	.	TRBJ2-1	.	TGTGCCAGTCAGGAGGGCTCTACGAACAATGAGCAGTTCTTC	CASQEGSTNNEQFF
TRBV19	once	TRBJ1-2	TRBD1	TGTGCTTCGAGGCGGTGGGACAGAGCTAACTATGGCTACACCTTC	CASRRWDRANYGYTF
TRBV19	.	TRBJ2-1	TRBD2	TGTGCCAGCGCGGGACTAGCGAACTACAATGAGCAGTTCTTC	CASAGLANYNEQFF
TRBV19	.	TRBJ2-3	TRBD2	TGTGCCAGTAGTATCCCGCTAGCGGGGCCCTCAGATACGCAGTATTTT	CASSIPLAGPSDTQYF
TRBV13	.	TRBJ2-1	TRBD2	TGTGCCAGCAGCTTAAGACTAGCGGGAGAGATTGAGCAGTTCTTC	CASSLRLAGEIEQFF
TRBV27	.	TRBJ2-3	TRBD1	TGTGCCAGCAGCCAGAGACAGGGGGGAGATACGCAGTATTTT	CASSQRQGGDTQYF
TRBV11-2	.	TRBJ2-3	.	TGTGCCAGCATCCTACTGGGGGCCCCCGGTGATACGCAGTATTTT	CASILLGAPGDTQYF
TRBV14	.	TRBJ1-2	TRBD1	TGTGCCAGCAGCCAGGACAGGTTCTATGGCTACACCTTC	CASSQDRFYGYTF
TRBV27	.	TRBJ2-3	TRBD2	TGTGCCAGCAGTTTCTCGTCACTAGCGGGAGCGAAAGATACGCAGTATTTT	CASSFSSLAGAKDTQYF
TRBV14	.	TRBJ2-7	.	TGTGCCAGCAGCCAAGATACAGGACAGCTATTCTACGAGCAGTACTTC	CASSQDTGQLFYEQYF
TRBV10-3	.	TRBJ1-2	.	TGTGCCATCAGTGAGTCTCGTCAAGCCGAGGAGGTCTATGGCTACACCTTC	CAISESRQAEEVYGYTF
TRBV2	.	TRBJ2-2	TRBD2	TGTGCCAGCAGTGAGGGGAGACTAGCGGGCGGGGAGCTGTTTTTT	CASSEGRLAGGELFF
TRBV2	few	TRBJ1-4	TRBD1	TGTGCCAGCATGACAGGGGGTGGTGAAAAACTGTTTTTT	CASMTGGGEKLFF
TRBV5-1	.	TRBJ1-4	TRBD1	TGCGCCAGCAGCTTGCAGGGACAGGGGGATGAAAAACTGTTTTTT	CASSLQGQGDEKLFF
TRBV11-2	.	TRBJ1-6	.	TGTGCCAGCAGCCTCCAACTAGGCGCAGATTCACCCCTCCACTTT	CASSLQLGADSPLHF
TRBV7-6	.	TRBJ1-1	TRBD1	TGTGCCAGCAGCTCCAGCCTGGGACAGGGGGACACTGAAGCTTTCTTT	CASSSSLGQGDTEAFF
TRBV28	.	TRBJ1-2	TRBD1	TGTGCCAGCAGTCGGCCGGGACAGGGGGGTGGCTACACCTTC	CASSRPGQGGGYTF
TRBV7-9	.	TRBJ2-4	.	TGTGCCAGCAGCTTATCAGGGGTAGACAAAAACATTCAGTACTTC	CASSLSGVDKNIQYF
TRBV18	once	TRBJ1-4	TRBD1	TGTGCCAGCTCACCAGGACAGGAGGGCGAAAAACTGTTTTTT	CASSPGQEGEKLFF
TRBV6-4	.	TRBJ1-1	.	TGTGCCAGCAGTGTCCCAGACGGAGACACTGAAGCTTTCTTT	CASSVPDGDTEAFF
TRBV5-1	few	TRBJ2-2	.	TGCGCCAGCAGCCGCACAGGATCGAACACCGGGGAGCTGTTTTTT	CASSRTGSNTGELFF
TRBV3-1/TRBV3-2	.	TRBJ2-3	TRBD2	TGTGCCAGCAGCCGACTAGCTAGCACAGATACGCAGTATTTT	CASSRLASTDTQYF
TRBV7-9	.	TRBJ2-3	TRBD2	TGTGCCAGCAGCTTTTCTCGGGAGGGAGATACGCAGTATTTT	CASSFSREGDTQYF
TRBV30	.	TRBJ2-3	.	TGTGCCTGGAGCGGCGGGAGCACAGATACGCAGTATTTT	CAWSGGSTDTQYF
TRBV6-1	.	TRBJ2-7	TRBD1	TGTGCCAGCAGTGTCCTGGAGGACAGGGGTTTCTACGAGCAGTACTTC	CASSVLEDRGFYEQYF
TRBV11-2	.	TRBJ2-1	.	TGTGCCAGCAGCTTATCCAGGGGAAATGAGCAGTTCTTC	CASSLSRGNEQFF
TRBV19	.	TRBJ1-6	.	TGTGCCAGTAGGGCGAAGATGGGGCATTCACCCCTCCACTTT	CASRAKMGHSPLHF
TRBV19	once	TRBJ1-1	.	TGTGCCAGTAGTATAGGTAGGGGCAACACTGAAGCTTTCTTT	CASSIGRGNTEAFF